These 20 T cell receptor beta chains originate from one sample sequenced in a study of PD-L1 blockade in urothelial cancer. Data came from immunoSEQ multiplex PCR; TCRdb stores just in-frame clones and leaves some out. The profile shows fewer than 50,000 clones, roughly 87% of them singletons. The sample in question was PBMCs, obtained around atezolizumab (anti-PD-L1) treatment. The receptors here all came from a man between 60 and 75 years old with urothelial cancer.

The chain uses TRBV6-1 and TRBJ2-5; 8 bases map to TRBD2. Germline lookup yields CDR1 MNHNS and CDR2 SASEGT. This CDR3 region has 15 residues. J was trimmed by 3 bases and V by 4 bases; bases with no gene match: 7. The CDR3, as DNA: TGTGCCAGCAGTGCCCCCTCGGGGGGGAAAGAGACCCAGTACTTC. It specifies CASSAPSGGKETQYF.

The chain recombines TRBV4-2 with TRBJ2-1; D unresolved. V was pared by 0 bases and J by 2 bases, with 14 bases between. The CDR3 totals 17 residues. In germline, CDR1 is LGHNA, CDR2 YNFKEQ. For the CDR3, the DNA is TGTGCCAGCAGCCAAGATCTGTACGAGGAGACCTACAATGAGCAGTTCTTC. Translation: CASSQDLYEETYNEQFF.

The rearrangement links TRBV14 to TRBJ1-1, with D possibly matching TRBD1 (6 bases). The CDR3 length is 15 residues. The germline gives CDR1 SGHDN, CDR2 FVKESK. The V end was cut by 6 bases, the J end by 1 base, with 15 bases between. The CDR3 nucleotides read TGTGCCAGCAGTCGGAGGGGGGGGGCGAACACTGAAGCTTTCTTT. Its protein product is CASSRRGGANTEAFF.

This chain joins TRBV29-1 and TRBJ2-1, with D tentatively TRBD1 (5 bases). The V gene lost 3 bases and the J gene lost 10 bases, with 13 bases spanning the gap. The germline gives CDR1 SQVTM, CDR2 ANQGSEA. This CDR3 comprises 12 residues. DNA of the CDR3: TGCAGCGTTGACTGGACACCAACCGAGCAGTTCTTC. Translated, it gives CSVDWTPTEQFF.

Note on this clone: Germline and junction disagree at one end, which may indicate a read error. This sequence joins TRBV25-1 and TRBJ2-2; 9 bases are shared with TRBD2. The CDR3 has 16 amino acids. Germline CDR1 and CDR2: MGHDK and SYGVNS. CDR3 nucleotides: TGTGCCAGCAGCTTTAGCGGGGGCCCGAACGCCGGGGAGCTGTTTTTT. This codes for CASSFSGGPNAGELFF. Filled out from reference TRBV25-1 and TRBJ2-2, the complete variable domain reads EADIYQTPRYLVIGTGKKITLECSQTMGHDKMYWYQQDPGMELHLIHYSYGVNSTEKGDLSSESTVSRIRTEHFPLTLESARPSHTSQYLCASSFSGGPNAGELFFGEGSRLTVL.

Points on this clone: At the DNA level, this CDR3 is encoded by other sequences in the same sample as well. In nucleotides, the CDR3 is TGCGCCAGCAGCCTGGGACAGGGAGACAATCAGCCCCAGCATTTT. Protein sequence: CASSLGQGDNQPQHF. The chain carries TRBV5-1 and TRBJ1-5, with 9 bases lining up with TRBD1. V shed 4 bases, J shed 3 bases, and the junction held 5 bases outside the gene matches. The CDR3 length is 15 residues. The germline CDR1 and CDR2 sequences are SGHRS and YFSETQ.

The chain employs TRBV28 and TRBJ1-3, with unresolved D. This CDR3 is 14 amino acids long. Trimming left V 3 bases short and J 4 bases short, with 10 bases between. CDR1 MDHEN and CDR2 SYDVKM come from the germline V gene. The CDR3 DNA sequence: TGTGCCAGCAGTTTGCCGGGGTTGGGAAACACCATATATTTT. Translated: CASSLPGLGNTIYF.

The DNA for the CDR3 is TGTGCCACCACCGGGACAGAGCGGGACGAGCAGTACTTC. Encoded protein: CATTGTERDEQYF. The chain has TRBV25-1 and TRBJ2-7; a weak D match, TRBD1 (7 bases). Deletions cut 10 bases from V and 5 bases from J, with 18 bases between. The CDR3 extends over 13 amino acids. CDR1 and CDR2 from the germline V gene are MGHDK and SYGVNS.

The chain combines TRBV7-2 with TRBJ2-7; 8 bases map to TRBD1. J was trimmed by 3 bases and V by 5 bases; bases with no gene match: 6. The CDR3 consists of 14 residues. Germline V gene sequence: CDR1 SGHTA, CDR2 FQGNSA. CDR3 sequence (DNA): TGTGCCAGCAGCCCGGACAGGGACGGCTACGAGCAGTACTTC. Protein sequence: CASSPDRDGYEQYF.

This clone was detected once. The V and J genes are TRBV5-1 and TRBJ1-5, with a weak D call TRBD1 (6 bases). The CDR3 is made up of 15 amino acids. Between the trimmed V and J ends, which lost 2 bases and 5 bases, there was a span of 14 bases. Germline V gene sequence: CDR1 SGHRS, CDR2 YFSETQ. The CDR3 DNA follows: TGCGCCAGCAGCTTACTTTCAGGGGCCGATCAGCCCCAGCATTTT. This encodes CASSLLSGADQPQHF.

The rearrangement joins TRBV13 to TRBJ1-2; D may be TRBD1 (5 bases). Germline CDR1 PRHDT, CDR2 FYEKMQ (reference sequence). Deletions cut 6 bases from V and 3 bases from J, with 14 bases between. This CDR3 has 14 residues. In DNA, the CDR3 is TGTGCCAGCAGAAAATGGGGAGGGGACTATGGCTACACCTTC. Its translation is CASRKWGGDYGYTF.

CDR3 protein: CASGLDDWTNYGYTF. The CDR3 region has the DNA TGTGCTAGTGGTTTGGATGACTGGACTAACTATGGCTACACCTTC. This chain links TRBV12-5 with TRBJ1-2; D uncertain. CDR3 length equals 15 residues. Germline assignment: CDR1 LGHNT and CDR2 FRNRAP. Trimming cost V 1 base and J 0 bases, with 9 bases left between them.

The gene calls are TRBV30 and TRBJ2-3; perhaps TRBD2 as D (5 bases). CDR3 size: 12 residues. Germline V gene data show CDR1 as GTSNPN and CDR2 as SVGIG (reference sequence). Trimming cost V 7 bases and J 0 bases, with 8 bases left between them. CDR3 in amino acids: CAYRESTDTQYF. The CDR3 nucleotides are TGTGCCTACCGGGAAAGCACAGATACGCAGTATTTT.

This chain uses TRBV11-3 with TRBJ1-3; D is unresolved. CDR3 length equals 16 residues. V was clipped by 5 bases and J by 0 bases, with 14 bases between them. Germline CDR1 SGHNT, CDR2 YENEEA. The DNA for the CDR3 is TGTGCCAGCAGCCATGATCTAGCCCGCTCTGGAAACACCATATATTTT. Translating it yields CASSHDLARSGNTIYF.

There are a few counts of this clone. V gene TRBV7-2 combines with J gene TRBJ2-3; D might be TRBD1 (5 bases). Trimming pared 6 bases from V and 0 bases from J, leaving 13 bases between. Germline CDR1 SGHTA, CDR2 FQGNSA. The CDR3 runs to 15 residues. The CDR3 coding sequence is TGTGCCAGCAGAGTCAGGGTATTAAGCACAGATACGCAGTATTTT. Protein: CASRVRVLSTDTQYF. The full variable domain, rest sourced from reference TRBV7-2 and TRBJ2-3, is GAGVSQSPSNKVTEKGKDVELRCDPISGHTALYWYRQSLGQGLEFLIYFQGNSAPDKSGLPSDRFSAERTGGSVSTLTIQRTQQEDSAVYLCASRVRVLSTDTQYFGPGTRLTVL.

The chain joins TRBV9 to TRBJ2-4; the match to TRBD2 covers 10 bases. The CDR3 spans 17 residues. Germline-derived CDR1 and CDR2 are SGDLS and YYNGEE. V shed 0 bases, J shed 2 bases, and the junction held 5 bases outside the gene matches. The CDR3 here is CASSVGAGGGSKNIQYF. The CDR3, as DNA: TGTGCCAGCAGCGTAGGAGCGGGAGGGGGTTCCAAAAACATTCAGTACTTC.

The genes are TRBV28 and TRBJ2-2; D remains unclear. This CDR3 region has 12 residues. In germline, CDR1 is MDHEN, CDR2 SYDVKM. Trimming cost V 4 bases and J 9 bases, with 9 bases left between them. This chain's CDR3 is CASSSPTRELFF. The CDR3, as DNA: TGTGCCAGCAGTTCCCCCACTAGGGAGCTGTTTTTT. The variable domain in full, completed from reference TRBV28 and TRBJ2-2, reads DVKVTQSSRYLVKRTGEKVFLECVQDMDHENMFWYRQDPGLGLRLIYFSYDVKMKEKGDIPEGYSVSREKKERFSLILESASTNQTSMYLCASSSPTRELFFGEGSRLTVL.

V gene TRBV4-2 combines with J gene TRBJ1-2; D perhaps matches TRBD1 (6 bases). In germline, CDR1 is LGHNA, CDR2 YNFKEQ. Trimming stripped 0 bases from V and 5 bases from J, with 13 bases between. The CDR3 loop spans 15 amino acids. CDR3: CASSQDPDSSYGYTF. In nucleotides, the CDR3 is TGTGCCAGCAGCCAAGATCCGGACAGTTCTTATGGCTACACCTTC.

The chain uses TRBV18 and TRBJ1-5, with TRBD1 matching 11 bases. The trim removed 6 bases at V and 0 bases at J, leaving 16 bases unmatched. Germline V lookup: CDR1 KGHSH, CDR2 LQKENI. The CDR3 totals 20 residues. In DNA form, the CDR3 reads TGTGCCAGCTCTCAACTCCGTCCCGGGACAGGGGGGTATAGCAATCAGCCCCAGCATTTT. This translates into CASSQLRPGTGGYSNQPQHF.

The chain uses TRBV30 and TRBJ2-3; 10 bases align to TRBD2. The CDR3 is made up of 15 amino acids. Germline values: CDR1 GTSNPN, CDR2 SVGIG (reference sequence). Trimming cost V 3 bases and J 3 bases; bases outside gene matches: 6. The CDR3 DNA reads as TGTGCCTGGAGAGTCGGACTAGCGGTGACAGATACGCAGTATTTT. Translation: CAWRVGLAVTDTQYF.